This T cell receptor (beta chain) is drawn from a study of blood T cell repertoires in COVID-19. Whole-study context: Specimens from acute and convalescent COVID-19 originated in the United States, Italy and Spain. Sources were T cells, B-cell-depleted T cells, or PBMCs; the material itself was cDNA or gDNA.

Original analysis: It was from reference gene primer amplification that nucleated cell counts were estimated. Sequencing was performed with immunoSEQ multiplex PCR; in TCRdb, only in-frame clones are kept and a portion is missing. From that table come the V and J calls and clone size; the DNA was used to work out D and trimming. This table has 200,000 to 250,000 clones, about four fifths appearing once. Deletions cut 4 bases from V and 5 bases from J, with 14 bases between. The CDR3 extends over 14 amino acids. CDR1 is MNHEY, CDR2 SVGAGI, per germline. The receptor was isolated from a woman younger than 45 who had recovered from COVID-19. The sequenced material came from peripheral blood. V usage is TRBV6-5 and J usage is TRBJ1-1, with a weak D call TRBD1 (5 bases). This CDR3 is CASSSRGGVTEAFF. CDR3 nucleotide sequence: TGTGCCAGCAGTTCTAGGGGAGGAGTGACTGAAGCTTTCTTT.